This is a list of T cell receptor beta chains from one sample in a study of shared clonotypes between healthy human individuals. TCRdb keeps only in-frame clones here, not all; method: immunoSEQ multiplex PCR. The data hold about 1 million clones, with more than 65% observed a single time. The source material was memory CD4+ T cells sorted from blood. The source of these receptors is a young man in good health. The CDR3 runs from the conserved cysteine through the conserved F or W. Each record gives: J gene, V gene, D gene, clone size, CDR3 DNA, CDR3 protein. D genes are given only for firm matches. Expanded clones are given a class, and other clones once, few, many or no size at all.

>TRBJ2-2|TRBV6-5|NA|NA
TGTGCCAGCAAAGGGAACACCGGGGAGCTGTTTTTT
CASKGNTGELFF
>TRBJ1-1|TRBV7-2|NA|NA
TGTGCCAGCAGCTGGGGTGGTCGGGCTGAAGCTTTCTTT
CASSWGGRAEAFF
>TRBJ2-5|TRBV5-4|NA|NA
TGTGCCAGCAGCCCCCGACAGACTTACCAAGAGACCCAGTACTTC
CASSPRQTYQETQYF
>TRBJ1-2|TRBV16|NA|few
TGTGCCAGCAGCCAATCACCGACAGGCTATGGCTACACCTTC
CASSQSPTGYGYTF
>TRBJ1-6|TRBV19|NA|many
TGTGCCAGTAGTATAAGCCCGGGGAATTCACCCCTCCACTTT
CASSISPGNSPLHF
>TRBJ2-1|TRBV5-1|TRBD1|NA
TGCGCCAGCAGCAAGAGACAGGGGGGTACCTACAATGAGCAGTTCTTC
CASSKRQGGTYNEQFF
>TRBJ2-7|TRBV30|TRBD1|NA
TGTGCCTGGAACTCGGGACAGGCCTACGAGCAGTACTTC
CAWNSGQAYEQYF
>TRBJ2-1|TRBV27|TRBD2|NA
TGTGCCAGCAGCTCACTAGCGGGGGACAATGAGCAGTTCTTC
CASSSLAGDNEQFF
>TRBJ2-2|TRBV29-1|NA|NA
TGCAGCGTTACCACAGGTCCCGGGGAGCTGTTTTTT
CSVTTGPGELFF
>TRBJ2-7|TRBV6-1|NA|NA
TGTGCCAGCAGTGGACAGGCGCCAGGGGTGCAGTACTTC
CASSGQAPGVQYF
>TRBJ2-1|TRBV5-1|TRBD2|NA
TGCGCCAGCAGCGGGGGTGCGGCGCGGGGGACCAATGAGCAGTTCTTC
CASSGGAARGTNEQFF
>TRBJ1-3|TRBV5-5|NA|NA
TGTGCCAGCAGCTTGGACAGGGGAAACACCATATATTTT
CASSLDRGNTIYF
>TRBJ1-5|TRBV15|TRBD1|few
TGTGCCACCCGTACGACGGGCAGGGGGGATTATAGCAATCAGCCCCAGCATTTT
CATRTTGRGDYSNQPQHF
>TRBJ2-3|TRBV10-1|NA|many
TGCGCCAGCAGTGAGCGGGGGGATACGCAGTATTTT
CASSERGDTQYF
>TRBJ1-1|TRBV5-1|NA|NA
TGCGCCAGCAGCTCTAACAGCCCGGAAGCTTTCTTT
CASSSNSPEAFF
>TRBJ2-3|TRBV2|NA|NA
TGTGCCAGCTCCCCCGAGAGGTCAGATACGCAGTATTTT
CASSPERSDTQYF
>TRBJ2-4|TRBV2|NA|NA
TGTGCCAGCAGACCCCAGGCGGCAGGAAACATTCAGTACTTC
CASRPQAAGNIQYF
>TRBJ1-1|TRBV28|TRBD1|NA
TGTGCCAGCAGTTCAAGGGGGCAGTTCACTGAAGCTTTCTTT
CASSSRGQFTEAFF
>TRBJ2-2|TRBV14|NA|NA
TGTGCCAGCAGCCAAGTTGGGGGAGCGAACACCGGGGAGCTGTTTTTT
CASSQVGGANTGELFF
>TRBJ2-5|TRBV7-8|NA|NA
TGTGCCAGCAGCTTGAGTCCAGTATCTCGGGAGACCCAGTACTTC
CASSLSPVSRETQYF
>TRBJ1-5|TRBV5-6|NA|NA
TGTGCCAGCAGTTTTGGGGCAGCAACTTATCAGCCCCAGCATTTT
CASSFGAATYQPQHF
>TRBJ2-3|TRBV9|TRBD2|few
TGTGCCAGCAGCCCCTCAGCGGGGGCCACAGATACGCAGTATTTT
CASSPSAGATDTQYF
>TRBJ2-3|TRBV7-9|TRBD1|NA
TGTGCCAGCAGCTTAGGCACAGGGGGTTTCACAGATACGCAGTATTTT
CASSLGTGGFTDTQYF
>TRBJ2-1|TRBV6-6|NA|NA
TGTGCCAGCAGTTACTCCAGGGGTTATAGAAATGAGCAGTTCTTC
CASSYSRGYRNEQFF
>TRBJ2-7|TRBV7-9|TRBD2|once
TGTGCCAGCAGCCGCGGGGGGCTTTCTCATGAACCGAGCTCCTACGAGCAGTACTTC
CASSRGGLSHEPSSYEQYF
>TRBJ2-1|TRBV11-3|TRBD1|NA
TGTGCCAGCAGCCAACAGGGGAGCTCCTACAATGAGCAGTTCTTC
CASSQQGSSYNEQFF